This T cell receptor beta chain comes out of a study of blood T cell repertoires in COVID-19. Method: immunoSEQ multiplex PCR; TCRdb's copy keeps in-frame clones and lacks some. Seen here are around 280,000 clones, roughly 90% observed once, and the top ten hold 1.7%. Trimming left V 4 bases short and J 4 bases short, with 11 bases between. Germline V gives CDR1 LNHDA, CDR2 SQIVND (reference sequence). The CDR3 has 15 residues. Sequencing was done on a sample of PBMCs or T cells enriched from blood (not recorded which). The chain couples TRBV19 to TRBJ1-6; D is unresolved. This sequence originates from a woman aged 18 to 35 with acute COVID-19. The CDR3 is CASSTTGVYNSPLHF. CDR3 DNA sequence: TGTGCCAGTAGTACAACCGGGGTATATAATTCACCCCTCCACTTT.